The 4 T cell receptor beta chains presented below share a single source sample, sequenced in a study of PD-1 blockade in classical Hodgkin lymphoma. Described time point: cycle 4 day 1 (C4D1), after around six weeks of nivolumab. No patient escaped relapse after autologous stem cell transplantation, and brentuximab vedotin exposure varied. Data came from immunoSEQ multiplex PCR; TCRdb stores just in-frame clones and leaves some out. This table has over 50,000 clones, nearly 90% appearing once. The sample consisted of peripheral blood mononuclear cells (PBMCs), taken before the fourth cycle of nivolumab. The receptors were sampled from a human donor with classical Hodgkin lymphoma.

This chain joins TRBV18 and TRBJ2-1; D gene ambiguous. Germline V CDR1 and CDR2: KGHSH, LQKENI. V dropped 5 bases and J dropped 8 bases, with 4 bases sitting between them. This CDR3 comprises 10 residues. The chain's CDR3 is CASSGDEQFF. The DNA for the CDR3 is TGTGCCAGCTCAGGTGATGAGCAGTTCTTC.

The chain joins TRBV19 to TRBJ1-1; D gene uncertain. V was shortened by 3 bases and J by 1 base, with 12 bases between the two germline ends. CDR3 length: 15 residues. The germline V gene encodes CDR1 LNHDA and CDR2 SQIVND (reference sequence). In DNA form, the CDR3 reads TGTGCCAGTAGTATGGGTAGTTGGGGGAACACTGAAGCTTTCTTT. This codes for CASSMGSWGNTEAFF.

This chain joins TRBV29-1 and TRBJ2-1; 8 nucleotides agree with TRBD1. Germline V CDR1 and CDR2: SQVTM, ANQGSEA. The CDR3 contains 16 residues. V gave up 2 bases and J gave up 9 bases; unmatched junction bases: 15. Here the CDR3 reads CSVERGRTGTVVEQFF. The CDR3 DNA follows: TGCAGCGTTGAAAGGGGACGGACAGGGACAGTTGTTGAGCAGTTCTTC.

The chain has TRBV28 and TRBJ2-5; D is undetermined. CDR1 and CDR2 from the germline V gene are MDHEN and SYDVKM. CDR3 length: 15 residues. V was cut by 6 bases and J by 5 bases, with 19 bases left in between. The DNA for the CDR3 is TGTGCCAGCAGCACTAATGGAGCCTTGGGGGAGACCCAGTACTTC. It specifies CASSTNGALGETQYF.